This TCR beta chain was identified during a study of cytotoxic CD8 clonotypes in ibrutinib-treated CLL. Broader study findings: Clonality increased at ibrutinib response, then returned toward baseline at progression.

As to this clone: Its antigen is unidentified.

The CDR3 runs 13 residues. V was clipped by 4 bases and J by 5 bases; unmatched bases: 4. Germline CDR1 and CDR2: SGHRS and YFSETQ. TCRdb's table, derived via immunoSEQ multiplex PCR, lists solely in-frame clones and lacks some. The table has around 20,000 clones, around 85% seen once. The receptor was derived from a human donor with chronic lymphocytic leukemia. The V and J genes are TRBV5-1 and TRBJ2-7; 9 positions agree with TRBD1. This specimen was PBMCs, taken before ibrutinib treatment. CDR3 sequence: CASSGTGRDEQYF. CDR3 in DNA: TGCGCCAGCAGCGGGACAGGGAGGGACGAGCAGTACTTC.